Presented here are 22 T cell receptor beta chains from one specimen sequenced in a study of T cells in Graves' hyperthyroidism and ophthalmopathy. The source material, RNA transcripts, was used to amplify TCR beta CDR3 regions. An initial round of RT-PCR targeting the TCR CDR3 relied on the HTBI primer set. TCRdb redid the calling of the multiplex PCR reads with MiXCR, one entry per CDR3 protein. This repertoire shows about 560,000 distinct CDR3 sequences, 16% found once; its top ten account for around a sixth. What was sequenced was blood. All receptors come from a woman aged 18-30 years with Graves' hyperthyroidism.

The chain joins TRBV27 to TRBJ1-5; no firm D call. The germline V and J ends were trimmed by 0 bases and 4 bases, with 7 bases remaining between them. Germline V gene data show CDR1 as MNHEY and CDR2 as SMNVEV (reference sequence). This CDR3 is 14 amino acids long. DNA for the CDR3: TGTGCCAGCAGTTTATCGCGGAGAAATCAGCCCCAGCATTTT. Its translation is CASSLSRRNQPQHF.

The sample holds many counts of this clonotype. This chain joins TRBV15 and TRBJ2-7, with 9 bases aligning to TRBD1. V shed 3 bases, J shed 1 base, and the junction held 22 bases outside the gene matches. The CDR3 is 21 residues long. Germline values: CDR1 LNHNV, CDR2 YYDKDF (reference sequence). CDR3 region: CATSRGQVRRDREGRSYEQYF. The DNA for the CDR3 is TGTGCCACCAGCAGGGGACAGGTCCGCCGGGACAGGGAGGGTAGGTCCTACGAGCAGTACTTC.

At least ten counts were recorded for this clonotype. The chain links TRBV5-1 to TRBJ2-1, with D unclear. From germline, CDR1 is SGHRS and CDR2 YFSETQ. The CDR3 has 12 residues. V lost 7 bases and J lost 5, with 10 bases in between. This CDR3 reads CASSTTHNEQFF. CDR3 sequence (DNA): TGCGCCAGCTCCACAACCCACAATGAGCAGTTCTTC.

The rearrangement uses TRBV18 and TRBJ1-5; D unresolved. The CDR3 has 14 amino acids. Germline V gene lookup returns CDR1 KGHSH and CDR2 LQKENI. The V and J ends lost 3 bases and 7 bases respectively, with 13 bases between them. CDR3 DNA: TGTGCCAGCTCACCCCTGCTAACAGAACAGCCCCAGCATTTT. This codes for CASSPLLTEQPQHF.

This clonotype was seen only a few times. This sequence joins TRBV5-1 and TRBJ1-1, with D perhaps matching TRBD1 (6 bases). The length of the CDR3 is 16 residues. Trimming took 4 bases from V and 7 from J, leaving 23 bases between them. The germline V gene encodes CDR1 SGHRS and CDR2 YFSETQ. CDR3 region: CASSLGSGVSLGEAFF. The DNA of the CDR3 is TGCGCCAGCAGCCTGGGGTCAGGGGTAAGTCTTGGTGAAGCTTTCTTT. Supplemented by reference TRBV5-1 and TRBJ1-1, the full variable domain reads KAGVTQTPRYLIKTRGQQVTLSCSPISGHRSVSWYQQTPGQGLQFLFEYFSETQRNKGNFPGRFSGRQFSNSRSEMNVSTLELGDSALYLCASSLGSGVSLGEAFFGQGTRLTVV.

The V gene is TRBV19, the J gene TRBJ2-2, with D unresolved. CDR1 is LNHDA, CDR2 SQIVND, per germline (reference sequence). The V end lost 7 bases, the J end lost 3 bases, and 15 bases lay between the germline ends. This CDR3 comprises 15 residues. The DNA of the CDR3 is TGTGCCAGTATGGGAATAAATCGGGACACCGGGGAGCTGTTTTTT. It translates to CASMGINRDTGELFF.

This clonotype appeared many times. The CDR3 loop is CASSLESYTEAFF. The CDR3 DNA sequence: TGCGCCAGCAGCTTGGAGTCCTACACTGAAGCTTTCTTT. The chain combines TRBV5-1 with TRBJ1-1, with D uncertain. The germline V and J ends were trimmed by 0 bases and 3 bases, with 6 bases remaining between them. The CDR3 spans 13 residues. CDR1 is SGHRS, CDR2 YFSETQ, per germline.

This clonotype occurred many times. The chain combines TRBV12-3 or TRBV12-4 with TRBJ2-1; a possible D gene is TRBD2 (7 bases). V lost 11 bases to trimming and J lost 0 bases, with 17 bases between them. CDR3 length equals 15 residues. The CDR3 sequence: CASRRAGASYNEQFF. The CDR3 DNA is TGTGCCTCCAGGAGGGCGGGGGCCTCCTACAATGAGCAGTTCTTC.

This clonotype was seen ten or more times. V and J are TRBV6-1 and TRBJ2-7, with 9 bases matching TRBD1. The V gene's germline CDR1 is MNHNS and CDR2 SASEGT. The CDR3 is 14 residues long. J gave up 5 bases and V 5 bases, and 7 bases lay outside the gene matches. The CDR3 DNA sequence: TGTGCCAGCAGTCATCCCGGGACAGGGAACGAGCAGTACTTC. Its translation: CASSHPGTGNEQYF.

The rearrangement links TRBV3-1 to TRBJ2-7, with a weak D call TRBD2 (6 bases). In germline, CDR1 is LGHDT, CDR2 YNNKEL (reference sequence). The length of the CDR3 is 17 residues. V dropped 1 base and J dropped 7 bases, with 23 bases sitting between them. CDR3 in amino acids: CASSQGFERVYSREQYF. The DNA of the CDR3 is TGTGCCAGCAGCCAAGGCTTCGAGCGGGTCTATTCGCGGGAGCAGTACTTC.

This clonotype was detected a few times. This rearrangement joins TRBV15 to TRBJ2-4; D might be TRBD1 (7 bases). The germline gives CDR1 LNHNV, CDR2 YYDKDF (reference sequence). The ends were cut back, 5 bases at V and 0 bases at J, with 17 bases in the middle. The length of the CDR3 is 17 residues. The DNA of the CDR3 is TGTGCCACCAGCCCCCGACAGGGAGGCCTAGCCAAAAACATTCAGTACTTC. This codes for CATSPRQGGLAKNIQYF.

In this sample, this clonotype turned up many times. The chain employs TRBV11-2 and TRBJ2-7; 8 positions agree with TRBD2. V shed 3 bases, J shed 0 bases, and the junction held 7 bases outside the gene matches. This CDR3 comprises 16 residues. CDR1 and CDR2 (germline): SGHAT, FQNNGV. For the CDR3, the DNA is TGTGCCAGCAGCTTGGGATTTCGGGGGGGCTCCTACGAGCAGTACTTC. Its protein is CASSLGFRGGSYEQYF. Complete variable domain (other parts from reference TRBV11-2 and TRBJ2-7): EAGVAQSPRYKIIEKRQSVAFWCNPISGHATLYWYQQILGQGPKLLIQFQNNGVVDDSQLPKDRFSAERLKGVDSTLKIQPAKLEDSAVYLCASSLGFRGGSYEQYFGPGTRLTVT.

This clonotype was detected ten times or more. V is TRBV2 and J is TRBJ2-7, with unresolved D. The CDR3 covers 15 residues. The germline V gene has CDR1 SNHLY and CDR2 FYNNEI. The V gene lost 2 bases and the J gene lost 2 bases, with 13 bases spanning the gap. As DNA, the CDR3 is TGTGCCAGCAGTGAATTTGGCCAAAACCCCTACGAGCAGTACTTC. Protein product: CASSEFGQNPYEQYF.

As concerns this clonotype: It is likely a read error, because the conserved phenylalanine at the end of the CDR3 is missing. This chain joins TRBV5-6 and TRBJ2-7; D not resolved. Trimming pared 1 base from V and 6 bases from J, leaving 5 bases between. The germline CDR1 and CDR2 sequences are SGHDT and YYEEEE. The CDR3 is made up of 11 amino acids. The CDR3: CASSLRAEQYL. The CDR3 DNA reads as TGTGCCAGCAGCTTGAGGGCCGAGCAGTACCTC.

This clonotype occurred many times. The rearrangement links TRBV6-1 to TRBJ2-2; 7 bases match TRBD2. Losses at the gene ends were 3 bases for V and 13 bases for J; bases not matched to a gene: 11. The length of the CDR3 is 14 residues. From germline, CDR1 is MNHNS and CDR2 SASEGT. The CDR3 bases are TGTGCCAGCAGTGACGAGCGGGGCAGCGGAAGGCTGTTTTTT. It codes for CASSDERGSGRLFF.

This clonotype came up once. The gene calls are TRBV14 and TRBJ2-1; no clear D. Trimming removed 4 bases from V and 7 bases from J, with 17 bases in between. The germline gives CDR1 SGHDN, CDR2 FVKESK. The CDR3 has 15 residues. CDR3: CASSPPGFWTNEQFF. In DNA form, the CDR3 reads TGTGCCAGCAGCCCGCCGGGCTTCTGGACGAATGAGCAGTTCTTC.

This clonotype was found many times. The chain links TRBV27 to TRBJ2-7, with 11 bases lining up with TRBD2. There are 16 residues in the CDR3. Germline V gene lookup returns CDR1 MNHEY and CDR2 SMNVEV (reference sequence). With 0 bases clipped from V and 3 bases from J, the junction kept 4 bases outside the gene matches. CDR3 sequence reads: CASSLSVAGGIYEQYF. Here the CDR3 DNA reads TGTGCCAGCAGTTTATCTGTAGCGGGAGGGATCTACGAGCAGTACTTC.

A few counts support this clonotype. The V gene is TRBV4-3, the J gene TRBJ1-1; unclear D gene. CDR3 length: 13 amino acids. The germline V and J ends were trimmed by 6 bases and 4 bases, with 12 bases remaining between them. The V gene's germline CDR1 is LGHNA and CDR2 YSLEER. CDR3 DNA sequence: TGCGCCAGCAGTGTTGCGGCGACCACTGAAGCTTTCTTT. Protein: CASSVAATTEAFF.

The rearrangement links TRBV4-3 to TRBJ2-7; D unclear. The CDR3 is 15 amino acids. V dropped 0 bases and J dropped 4 bases, with 13 bases sitting between them. Germline V gives CDR1 LGHNA, CDR2 YSLEER. The CDR3 DNA sequence: TGCGCCAGCAGCCAAGAAAGGTATAGGACGTACGAGCAGTACTTC. Amino acid sequence: CASSQERYRTYEQYF.

Ten or more counts support this clonotype. The chain links TRBV7-2 to TRBJ1-1, with D tentatively TRBD1 (5 bases). This CDR3 contains 14 residues. V gave up 6 bases and J gave up 3 bases, with 14 bases separating them. Germline CDR1 is SGHTA and CDR2 is FQGNSA. The CDR3 DNA sequence: TGTGCCAGCAGACCTCGATGGGGGTACACTGAAGCTTTCTTT. Protein sequence: CASRPRWGYTEAFF.

This clonotype came up many times. The V gene is TRBV6-1, the J gene TRBJ1-2, with D hard to call. Trimming cost V 2 bases and J 2 bases, with 6 bases left between them. The CDR3 is 13 residues long. Looked up from germline, CDR1 is MNHNS and CDR2 is SASEGT. The CDR3: CASSERDNYGYTF. The CDR3 coding sequence is TGTGCCAGCAGTGAACGTGACAACTATGGCTACACCTTC.

This clonotype was observed a handful of times. The V call is TRBV10-1, the J call TRBJ2-6; TRBD1 matches 7 bases. V was pared by 7 bases and J by 2 bases, with 17 bases of the junction left unmatched. Germline-derived CDR1 and CDR2 are WNHNN and SYGVQD (reference sequence). This CDR3 is 19 amino acids long. The CDR3 is CASNRRTGLKGAGANVLTF. CDR3 in DNA: TGCGCCAGCAACAGACGGACAGGCCTCAAAGGGGCTGGGGCCAACGTCCTGACTTTC.